This T cell receptor beta chain was sequenced in a study of low-dose radiotherapy and immunotherapy resistance in tumors. Looking at the study overall: Cohort 2's total reached 13 Gy over 26 weeks, at 1 Gy per fraction every two weeks. Each patient was administered nivolumab intravenously at 240 mg, which was a flat dose, every two weeks, along with intravenous ipilimumab at 1 mg/kg every six weeks.

This clonotype was seen many times. Primers targeting TRAV and TRBV primed first-strand cDNA, covering alpha and beta chains. Amplification of TCRs used a constant-region primer and V-primer adapter for roughly 18 PCR cycles. TCRdb re-called the reads through MiXCR, storing one row per CDR3 protein. In the table there are 30,000 to 50,000 distinct CDR3 sequences, about 28% of which are singletons. The time point is: before trial treatment. The V and J ends lost 2 bases and 2 bases respectively, with 13 bases between them. Germline assignment: CDR1 SQVTM and CDR2 ANQGSEA. The CDR3 consists of 15 residues.

The receptor was isolated from a male donor with gallbladder cancer. The specimen comprised PBMCs, sampled before treatment. V is TRBV29-1 and J is TRBJ2-1, with a tentative D call TRBD2 (5 bases). The CDR3 coding sequence is TGCAGCGTTGAATCTCGGGGAAGAACCTACAATGAGCAGTTCTTC. This codes for CSVESRGRTYNEQFF.